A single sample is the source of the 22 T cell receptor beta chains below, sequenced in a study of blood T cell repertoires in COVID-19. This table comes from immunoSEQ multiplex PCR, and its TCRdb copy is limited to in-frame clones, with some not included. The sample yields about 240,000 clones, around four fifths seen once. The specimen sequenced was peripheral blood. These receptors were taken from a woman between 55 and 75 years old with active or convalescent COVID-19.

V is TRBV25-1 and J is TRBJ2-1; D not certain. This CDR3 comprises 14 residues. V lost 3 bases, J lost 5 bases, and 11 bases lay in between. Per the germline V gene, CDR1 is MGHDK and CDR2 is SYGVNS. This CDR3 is CASSELAPNNEQFF. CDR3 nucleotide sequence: TGTGCCAGCAGTGAGTTGGCCCCAAACAATGAGCAGTTCTTC.

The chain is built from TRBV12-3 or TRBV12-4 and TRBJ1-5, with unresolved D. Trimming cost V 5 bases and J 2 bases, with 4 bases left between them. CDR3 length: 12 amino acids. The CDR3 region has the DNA TGTGCCAGCAGTACGGGCAATCAGCCCCAGCATTTT. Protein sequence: CASSTGNQPQHF.

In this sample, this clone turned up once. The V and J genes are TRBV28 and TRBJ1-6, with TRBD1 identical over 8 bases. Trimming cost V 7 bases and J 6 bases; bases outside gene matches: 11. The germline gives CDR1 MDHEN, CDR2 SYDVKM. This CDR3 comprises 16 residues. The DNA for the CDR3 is TGTGCCAGCACCCCGAACAGGGGGGGTTTTAATTCACCCCTCCACTTT. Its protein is CASTPNRGGFNSPLHF. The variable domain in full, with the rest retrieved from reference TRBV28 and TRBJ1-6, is DVKVTQSSRYLVKRTGEKVFLECVQDMDHENMFWYRQDPGLGLRLIYFSYDVKMKEKGDIPEGYSVSREKKERFSLILESASTNQTSMYLCASTPNRGGFNSPLHFGNGTRLTVT.

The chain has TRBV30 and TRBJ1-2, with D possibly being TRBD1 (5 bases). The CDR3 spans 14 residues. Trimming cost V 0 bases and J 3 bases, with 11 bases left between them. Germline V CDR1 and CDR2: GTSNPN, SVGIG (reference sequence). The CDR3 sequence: CAWSVLGLDYGYTF. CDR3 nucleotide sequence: TGTGCCTGGAGTGTACTGGGGCTCGACTATGGCTACACCTTC. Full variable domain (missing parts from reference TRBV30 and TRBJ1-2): SQTIHQWPATLVQPVGSPLSLECTVEGTSNPNLYWYRQAAGRGLQLLFYSVGIGQISSEVPQNLSASRPQDRQFILSSKKLLLSDSGFYLCAWSVLGLDYGYTFGSGTRLTVV.

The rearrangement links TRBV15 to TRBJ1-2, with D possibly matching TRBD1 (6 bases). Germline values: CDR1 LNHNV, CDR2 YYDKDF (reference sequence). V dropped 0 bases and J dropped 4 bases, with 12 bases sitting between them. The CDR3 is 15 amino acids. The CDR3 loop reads CATSREVGGIYGYTF. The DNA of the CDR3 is TGTGCCACCAGCAGAGAAGTAGGGGGAATCTATGGCTACACCTTC.

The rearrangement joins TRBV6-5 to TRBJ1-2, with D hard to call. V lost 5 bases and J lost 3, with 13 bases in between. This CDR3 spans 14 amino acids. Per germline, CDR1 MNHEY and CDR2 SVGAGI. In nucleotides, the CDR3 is TGTGCCAGCAGTCAGACCGGGGAACACTATGGCTACACCTTC. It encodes CASSQTGEHYGYTF.

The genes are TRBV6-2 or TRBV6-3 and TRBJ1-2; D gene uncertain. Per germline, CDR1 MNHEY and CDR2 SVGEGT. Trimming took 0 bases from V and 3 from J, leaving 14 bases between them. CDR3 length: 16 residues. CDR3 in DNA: TGTGCCAGCAGTTACTCGAGCGGGGAGTCGGACTATGGCTACACCTTC. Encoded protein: CASSYSSGESDYGYTF.

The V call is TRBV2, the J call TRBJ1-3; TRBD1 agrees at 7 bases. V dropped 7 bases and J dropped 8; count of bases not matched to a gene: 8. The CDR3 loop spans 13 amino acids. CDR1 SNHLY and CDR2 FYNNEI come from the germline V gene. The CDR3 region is CASKLDREDTIYF. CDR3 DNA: TGTGCCAGCAAGCTAGACAGGGAGGACACCATATATTTT. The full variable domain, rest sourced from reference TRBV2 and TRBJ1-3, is EPEVTQTPSHQVTQMGQEVILRCVPISNHLYFYWYRQILGQKVEFLVSFYNNEISEKSEIFDDQFSVERPDGSNFTLKIRSTKLEDSAMYFCASKLDREDTIYFGEGSWLTVV.

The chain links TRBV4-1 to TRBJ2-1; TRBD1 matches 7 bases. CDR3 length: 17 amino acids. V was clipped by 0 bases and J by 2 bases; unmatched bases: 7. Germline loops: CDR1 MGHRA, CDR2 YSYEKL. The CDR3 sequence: CASSQDRGQTTYNEQFF. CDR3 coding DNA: TGCGCCAGCAGCCAAGATAGGGGGCAGACTACCTACAATGAGCAGTTCTTC.

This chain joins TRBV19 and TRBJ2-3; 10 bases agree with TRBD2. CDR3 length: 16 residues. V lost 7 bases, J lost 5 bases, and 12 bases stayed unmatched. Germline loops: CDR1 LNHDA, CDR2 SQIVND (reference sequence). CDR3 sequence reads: CASKPLAGAGGDTQYF. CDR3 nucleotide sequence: TGTGCCAGTAAGCCCCTAGCGGGGGCCGGGGGAGATACGCAGTATTTT.

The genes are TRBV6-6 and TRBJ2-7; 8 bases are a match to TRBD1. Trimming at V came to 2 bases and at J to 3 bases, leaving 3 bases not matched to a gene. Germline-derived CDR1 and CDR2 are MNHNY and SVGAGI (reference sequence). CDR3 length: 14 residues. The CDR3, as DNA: TGTGCCAGCAGTTACACAGGGGGGCACTACGAGCAGTACTTC. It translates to CASSYTGGHYEQYF.

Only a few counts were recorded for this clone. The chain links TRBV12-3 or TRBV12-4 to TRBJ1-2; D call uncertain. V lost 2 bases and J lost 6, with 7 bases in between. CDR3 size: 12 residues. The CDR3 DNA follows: TGTGCCAGCAGTTTATCGGGGAATGGCTACACCTTC. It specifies CASSLSGNGYTF.

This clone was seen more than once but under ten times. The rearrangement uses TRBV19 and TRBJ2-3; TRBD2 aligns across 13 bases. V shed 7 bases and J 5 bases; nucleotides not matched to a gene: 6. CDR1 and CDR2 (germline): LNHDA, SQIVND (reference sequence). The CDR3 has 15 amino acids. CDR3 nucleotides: TGTGCCAGTAATCGACTAGCGGGGGGCGGAGATACGCAGTATTTT. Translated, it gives CASNRLAGGGDTQYF.

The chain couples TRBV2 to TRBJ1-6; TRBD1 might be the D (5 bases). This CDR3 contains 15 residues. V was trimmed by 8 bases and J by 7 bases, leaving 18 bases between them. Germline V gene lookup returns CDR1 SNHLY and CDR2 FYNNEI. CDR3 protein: CASGGEWGVNSPLHF. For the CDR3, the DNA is TGTGCCAGCGGAGGAGAGTGGGGGGTCAATTCACCCCTCCACTTT.

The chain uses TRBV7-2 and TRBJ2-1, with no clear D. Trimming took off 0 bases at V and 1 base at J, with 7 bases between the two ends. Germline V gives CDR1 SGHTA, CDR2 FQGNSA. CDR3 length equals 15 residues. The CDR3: CASSLAPASYNEQFF. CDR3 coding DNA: TGTGCCAGCAGCTTAGCCCCTGCGTCCTACAATGAGCAGTTCTTC. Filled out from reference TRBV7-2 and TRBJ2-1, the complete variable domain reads GAGVSQSPSNKVTEKGKDVELRCDPISGHTALYWYRQSLGQGLEFLIYFQGNSAPDKSGLPSDRFSAERTGGSVSTLTIQRTQQEDSAVYLCASSLAPASYNEQFFGPGTRLTVL.

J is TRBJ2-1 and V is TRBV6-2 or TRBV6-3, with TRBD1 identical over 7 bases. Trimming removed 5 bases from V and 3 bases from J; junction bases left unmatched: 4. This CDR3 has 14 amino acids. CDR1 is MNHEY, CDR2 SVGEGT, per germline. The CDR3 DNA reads TGTGCCAGCAGTCCGGGACAGAACTACAATGAGCAGTTCTTC. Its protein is CASSPGQNYNEQFF.

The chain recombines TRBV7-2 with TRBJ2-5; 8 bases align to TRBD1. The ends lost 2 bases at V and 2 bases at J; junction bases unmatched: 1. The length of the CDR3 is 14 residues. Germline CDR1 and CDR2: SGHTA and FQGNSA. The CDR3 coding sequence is TGTGCCAGCAGCTTAAACAGGGGGCAAGAGACCCAGTACTTC. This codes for CASSLNRGQETQYF. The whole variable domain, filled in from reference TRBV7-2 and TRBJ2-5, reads GAGVSQSPSNKVTEKGKDVELRCDPISGHTALYWYRQSLGQGLEFLIYFQGNSAPDKSGLPSDRFSAERTGGSVSTLTIQRTQQEDSAVYLCASSLNRGQETQYFGPGTRLLVL.

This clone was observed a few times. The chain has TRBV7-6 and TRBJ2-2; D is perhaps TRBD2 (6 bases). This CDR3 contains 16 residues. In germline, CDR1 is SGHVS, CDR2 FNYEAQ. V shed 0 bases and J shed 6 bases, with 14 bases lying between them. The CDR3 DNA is TGTGCCAGCAGCTTAGCAGGGAGGCTCCAGCCCGGGGAGCTGTTTTTT. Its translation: CASSLAGRLQPGELFF.

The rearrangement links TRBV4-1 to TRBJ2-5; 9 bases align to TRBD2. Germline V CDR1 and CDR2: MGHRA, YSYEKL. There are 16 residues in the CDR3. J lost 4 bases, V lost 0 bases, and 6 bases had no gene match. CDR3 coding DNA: TGCGCCAGCAGCCAAGACGGCGGGACTAGCAGAGAGACCCAGTACTTC. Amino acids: CASSQDGGTSRETQYF.

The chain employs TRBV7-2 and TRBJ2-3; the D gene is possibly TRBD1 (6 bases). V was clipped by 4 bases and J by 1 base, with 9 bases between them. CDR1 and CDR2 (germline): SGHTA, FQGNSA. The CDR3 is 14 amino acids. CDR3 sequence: CASSSGHRTDTQYF. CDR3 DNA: TGTGCCAGCAGCTCGGGACACCGCACAGATACGCAGTATTTT.

The CDR3 protein is CASAGLAASTDTQYF. The CDR3 coding sequence is TGTGCCAGCGCAGGGCTAGCGGCTAGCACAGATACGCAGTATTTT. The V gene is TRBV6-5, the J gene TRBJ2-3, with 7 bases matching TRBD2. Germline lookup yields CDR1 MNHEY and CDR2 SVGAGI. The CDR3 extends over 15 amino acids. V lost 8 bases and J lost 0; bases outside the gene matches: 8.

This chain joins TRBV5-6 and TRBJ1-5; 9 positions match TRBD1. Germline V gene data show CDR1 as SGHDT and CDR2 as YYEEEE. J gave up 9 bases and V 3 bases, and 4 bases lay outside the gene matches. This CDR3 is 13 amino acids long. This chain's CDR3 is CASSSTGGTPQHF. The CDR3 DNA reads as TGTGCCAGCAGCTCGACAGGGGGAACGCCCCAGCATTTT.